This is a list of T cell receptor beta chains from one sample in a study of Ad26.COV2.S vaccination and SARS-CoV-2 variants. Generated by immunoSEQ multiplex PCR, the TCRdb table keeps only in-frame clones and is missing some. The sample consists of roughly 350,000 clones, around 89% of them appearing once. The source material was peripheral blood, sampled in a trial of Ad26.COV2.S vaccine versus placebo. The receptor source for this set is a person between 18 and 59 years old who received the Ad26.COV2.S COVID-19 vaccine or a placebo. Both conserved end residues are part of each CDR3. D genes are given only for firm matches. The size of a clone is reported for some rows only, either as once, few or many, or as a class for expanded clones.

j_call	v_call	clone_size	d_call	cdr3_aa	cdr3_nt
TRBJ1-6	TRBV7-9	-	TRBD1	CASSLAGGSSPLHF	TGTGCCAGCAGCTTGGCAGGGGGCTCTTCACCCCTCCACTTT
TRBJ1-5	TRBV7-9	-	TRBD1	CASSLDSKGARQHF	TGTGCCAGCAGCTTAGATAGCAAGGGGGCCCGCCAGCATTTT
TRBJ2-3	TRBV27	few	TRBD1	CASSLTGQGRDTQYF	TGTGCCAGCAGTTTAACGGGACAGGGTAGAGATACGCAGTATTTT
TRBJ1-5	TRBV11-3	-	-	CASSLVYEGLRQPQHF	TGTGCCAGCAGCTTAGTATATGAGGGGCTGAGGCAGCCCCAGCATTTT
TRBJ2-2	TRBV7-9	few	-	CASSLTGELFF	TGTGCCAGCAGCCTCACCGGGGAGCTGTTTTTT
TRBJ1-3	TRBV9	once	TRBD1	CASSYGQGEYSGNTIYF	TGTGCCAGCAGCTACGGACAGGGGGAGTACTCTGGAAACACCATATATTTT
TRBJ2-2	TRBV3-1/TRBV3-2	-	TRBD2	CASSLRGTPGGNANTGELFF	TGTGCCAGCAGCTTACGCGGGACGCCGGGAGGAAACGCGAACACCGGGGAGCTGTTTTTT
TRBJ2-1	TRBV19	once	TRBD2	CASSIVAGTAYNEQFF	TGTGCCAGTAGTATCGTAGCGGGGACCGCCTACAATGAGCAGTTCTTC
TRBJ1-1	TRBV9	-	-	CASSVVSGSEAFF	TGTGCCAGCAGCGTAGTATCAGGTTCTGAAGCTTTCTTT
TRBJ1-1	TRBV7-2	-	-	CASSLRSFRTEAFF	TGTGCCAGCAGCTTGCGAAGTTTCAGAACTGAAGCTTTCTTT
TRBJ1-3	TRBV6-6	-	TRBD1	CASTHDDRAGNTIYF	TGTGCCAGCACCCATGACGACAGGGCTGGAAACACCATATATTTT
TRBJ1-5	TRBV27	few	-	CASSLYQGPGSNQPQHF	TGTGCCAGCAGTTTATATCAGGGGCCTGGGAGCAATCAGCCCCAGCATTTT
TRBJ2-3	TRBV27	-	TRBD2	CASSHLAGGHTDTQYF	TGTGCCAGCAGTCATCTAGCGGGGGGGCACACAGATACGCAGTATTTT
TRBJ2-2	TRBV25-1	-	-	CASSEYRNTGELFF	TGTGCCAGCAGTGAATACAGAAACACCGGGGAGCTGTTTTTT
TRBJ2-7	TRBV6-1	few	-	CASSDPGGFYEQYF	TGTGCCAGCAGTGATCCAGGGGGGTTCTACGAGCAGTACTTC
TRBJ2-7	TRBV7-9	few	TRBD1	CASSQGQGTYEQYF	TGTGCCAGCAGCCAAGGACAGGGGACATACGAGCAGTACTTC
TRBJ1-5	TRBV2	-	-	CASSELDGGQPQHF	TGTGCCAGCAGTGAATTAGATGGAGGGCAGCCCCAGCATTTT
TRBJ2-5	TRBV4-2	few	TRBD2	CASSQDLGGRGGDPETQYF	TGTGCCAGCAGCCAAGATTTGGGGGGCCGGGGGGGCGATCCAGAGACCCAGTACTTC
TRBJ2-2	TRBV19	medium-sized	-	CASSITGGPYTGELFF	TGTGCCAGTAGTATTACGGGGGGCCCATACACCGGGGAGCTGTTTTTT